The text below deals with one T cell receptor (beta chain). This record comes from a study of blood T cell repertoires in COVID-19. Study summary: Donors in the United States, Italy and Spain gave samples during acute or convalescent COVID-19. PBMCs, B-cell-depleted T cells, or T cells were the source of the cDNA or gDNA that made up the material.

Per the authors' pipeline: Reference gene primer amplification in the assay estimated nucleated cell counts. Measured with immunoSEQ multiplex PCR; TCRdb has only the in-frame clones, and not every one. V and J calls and clone size are copied from that table; D and trimming were computed from the DNA. The data contain around 250,000 clones, 85% of them seen just once; the ten biggest clones take up less than 6.5%. The TCR comes from a man aged 50 to 60 with active or convalescent COVID-19. The specimen was peripheral blood.

CDR3 coding DNA: TGTGCCAGCACCAACGAGGCAGGGGCGGGCGAGCAGTTCTTC. Amino acid sequence: CASTNEAGAGEQFF. The V gene is TRBV6-4, the J gene TRBJ2-1; D may be TRBD1 (6 bases). Germline V CDR1 and CDR2: MRHNA, SNTAGT. The V gene lost 7 bases and the J gene lost 10 bases, with 20 bases spanning the gap. The CDR3 loop spans 14 amino acids.